These 32 T cell receptor beta chains were all obtained from the same sample, sequenced in a study of Graves' ophthalmopathy and Graves' hyperthyroidism. Amplified TCR beta CDR3 regions were obtained using RNA transcripts as template. First-round RT-PCR employed HTBI primers, with a second-round multiplex PCR after it. MiXCR, run by TCRdb on the multiplex PCR reads, gives a single entry per CDR3 protein. Altogether under 350,000 distinct CDR3 sequences are present, roughly 15% being singletons, with the ten largest covering roughly 12%. Sequencing was performed on peripheral blood. These receptors originate from an adult man with Graves' ophthalmopathy.

This clonotype was detected many times. This chain connects TRBV5-1 to TRBJ1-3; D unclear. V gave up 0 bases and J gave up 0 bases, with 7 bases separating them. Per germline, CDR1 SGHRS and CDR2 YFSETQ. The CDR3 is 15 residues long. As DNA, the CDR3 is TGCGCCAGCAGCTTGGAAGGCTACTCTGGAAACACCATATATTTT. It specifies CASSLEGYSGNTIYF.

This clonotype has a count of ten or more. The rearrangement uses TRBV27 and TRBJ2-5, with D unresolved. CDR1 MNHEY and CDR2 SMNVEV come from the germline V gene (reference sequence). Trimming shortened V by 4 bases and J by 0 bases, and 6 bases separated the two germline ends. The CDR3 is made up of 13 amino acids. The CDR3 loop is CASSSTYQETQYF. The CDR3 DNA reads as TGTGCCAGCAGTTCCACGTACCAAGAGACCCAGTACTTC.

V usage is TRBV6-1 and J usage is TRBJ1-1, with D maybe TRBD1 (6 bases). This CDR3 has 14 residues. Per the germline V gene, CDR1 is MNHNS and CDR2 is SASEGT. Trimming removed 3 bases at V and 7 bases at J, with 15 bases between. The CDR3 sequence: CASSDLGRGGEAFF. The DNA for the CDR3 is TGTGCCAGCAGTGATCTCGGCAGGGGAGGTGAAGCTTTCTTT.

This clonotype was recorded once. The CDR3: CSATATRGGTGNTIYF. CDR3 nucleotides: TGCAGTGCTACAGCCACCAGGGGGGGAACTGGAAACACCATATATTTT. The J gene is TRBJ1-3, the V gene TRBV20-1, with 7 bases fitting TRBD1. The junction had 11 bases not matched to a gene; V was cut back by 4 bases and J by 2 bases. This CDR3 contains 16 residues. CDR1 DFQATT and CDR2 SNEGSKA come from the germline V gene (reference sequence).

The gene calls are TRBV6-5 and TRBJ2-6; TRBD1 aligns across 7 bases. The J segment lost 3 bases and the V segment lost 0 bases, leaving 5 bases of the junction unmatched. This CDR3 has 17 amino acids. CDR1 and CDR2 from the germline V gene are MNHEY and SVGAGI. The CDR3 protein is CASSYSAGGSGANVLTF. CDR3 DNA sequence: TGTGCCAGCAGTTACTCGGCAGGGGGTAGTGGGGCCAACGTCCTGACTTTC.

The table lists this clonotype with many counts. The V gene is TRBV7-4, the J gene TRBJ2-5; possibly TRBD2 for D (6 bases). CDR3 length equals 14 residues. CDR1 is SGHVT and CDR2 is SQSDAQ in the germline V gene. V was trimmed by 7 bases and J by 2 bases, leaving 14 bases between them. CDR3 sequence reads: CASIPRGNQETQYF. The CDR3 DNA is TGTGCCAGCATCCCACGGGGGAATCAAGAGACCCAGTACTTC.

This clonotype has more than one count but fewer than ten. A much larger clone differs by one base, so this may be a read error. The chain has TRBV11-2 and TRBJ2-5; D unclear. This CDR3 region has 16 residues. V dropped 5 bases and J dropped 2 bases, with 18 bases sitting between them. In germline, CDR1 is SGHAT, CDR2 FQNNGV. CDR3 nucleotide sequence: TGTGCCAGCAGCCATGAATACCTGGGGTGGCAAGAGACCCAGTACTTC. Protein: CASSHEYLGWQETQYF.

This clonotype was counted at least ten times. This sequence joins TRBV9 and TRBJ1-1; D remains ambiguous. The germline gives CDR1 SGDLS, CDR2 YYNGEE. Trimming took off 0 bases at V and 11 bases at J, with 14 bases between the two ends. The CDR3 consists of 13 residues. In nucleotides, the CDR3 is TGTGCCAGCAGCGTAGTCGGCCAGTTTGAGGCTTTCTTT. Protein: CASSVVGQFEAFF.

This clonotype was counted many times. The chain is built from TRBV11-3 and TRBJ2-5; 8 bases fit TRBD1. The germline gives CDR1 SGHNT, CDR2 YENEEA. V dropped 1 base and J dropped 1; count of bases not matched to a gene: 5. The CDR3 is made up of 16 amino acids. CDR3 sequence: CASSLGTTGGQETQYF. In DNA form, the CDR3 reads TGTGCCAGCAGCTTAGGTACCACAGGGGGCCAAGAGACCCAGTACTTC.

This clonotype was seen at least ten times. The chain uses TRBV7-9 and TRBJ1-6; tentatively, D is TRBD1 (6 bases). Germline values: CDR1 SEHNR, CDR2 FQNEAQ (reference sequence). This CDR3 is built from 15 residues. Trimming stripped 4 bases from V and 5 bases from J, with 12 bases between. The CDR3 DNA follows: TGTGCCAGCAGCTCACACGACAGGAATAATTCACCCCTCCACTTT. This gives the protein CASSSHDRNNSPLHF. Full variable domain (remainder filled in from reference TRBV7-9 and TRBJ1-6): DTGVSQNPRHKITKRGQNVTFRCDPISEHNRLYWYRQTLGQGPEFLTYFQNEAQLEKSRLLSDRFSAERPKGSFSTLEIQRTEQGDSAMYLCASSSHDRNNSPLHFGNGTRLTVT.

In its sample, this clonotype was seen many times. The chain is built from TRBV6-2 or TRBV6-3 and TRBJ2-7, with D possibly being TRBD1 (6 bases). Germline lookup yields CDR1 MNHEY and CDR2 SVGEGT. V was shortened by 6 bases and J by 4 bases, with 10 bases between the two germline ends. This CDR3 spans 12 amino acids. The CDR3 loop reads CASSQGWYEQYF. The CDR3 nucleotides read TGTGCCAGCAGCCAGGGGTGGTACGAGCAGTACTTC.

Many counts were recorded for this clonotype. This rearrangement joins TRBV6-5 to TRBJ1-5, with no clear D. V was cut by 0 bases and J by 5 bases, with 8 bases left in between. Germline loops: CDR1 MNHEY, CDR2 SVGAGI. There are 14 residues in the CDR3. The CDR3 loop is CASSYSNGYQPQHF. As DNA, the CDR3 is TGTGCCAGCAGTTACTCGAATGGGTATCAGCCCCAGCATTTT.

In this sample, this clonotype turned up many times. This sequence joins TRBV20-1 and TRBJ1-1; 7 positions match TRBD1. This CDR3 has 13 residues. Germline V gives CDR1 DFQATT, CDR2 SNEGSKA (reference sequence). V trimming: 6 bases; J trimming: 0 bases; junction bases outside the gene matches: 4. This CDR3 reads CSAGDSLNTEAFF. CDR3 nucleotides: TGCAGTGCCGGGGACAGTTTGAACACTGAAGCTTTCTTT.

In this sample, this clonotype turned up many times. The junction differs from germline at one of its ends, possibly a read error. The J gene is TRBJ2-7, the V gene TRBV2; the D call may be TRBD1 or TRBD2 (6 bases each). CDR1 is SNHLY and CDR2 is FYNNEI in the germline V gene. This CDR3 has 12 amino acids. CDR3 in amino acids: CASSERGTGGEF. CDR3 DNA sequence: TGTGCCAGCAGTGAAAGGGGGACCGGCGGGGAATTC.

This clonotype was recorded many times. V gene TRBV7-3 combines with J gene TRBJ2-5; D is unresolved. Trimming pared 1 base from V and 2 bases from J, leaving 5 bases between. Germline V gene lookup returns CDR1 SGHTA and CDR2 FQGTGA. CDR3 length: 13 amino acids. CDR3 sequence: CASSLISQETQYF. As DNA, the CDR3 is TGTGCCAGCAGCTTAATCAGTCAAGAGACCCAGTACTTC. The variable domain in full, with the rest retrieved from reference TRBV7-3 and TRBJ2-5, is GAGVSQTPSNKVTEKGKYVELRCDPISGHTALYWYRQSLGQGPEFLIYFQGTGAADDSGLPNDRFFAVRPEGSVSTLKIQRTERGDSAVYLCASSLISQETQYFGPGTRLLVL.

This clonotype was seen many times. The J gene is TRBJ2-2, the V gene TRBV7-3; 10 bases match TRBD1. The ends lost 5 bases at V and 7 bases at J; junction bases unmatched: 13. CDR1 and CDR2 from the germline V gene are SGHTA and FQGTGA. The CDR3 runs 17 residues. CDR3 sequence (DNA): TGTGCCAGCAGCCCGATCGACAGGGGGCTGATAGGCGGGGAGCTGTTTTTT. It is translated as CASSPIDRGLIGGELFF.

This clonotype was counted at least ten times. This rearrangement joins TRBV28 to TRBJ2-4; a weak D match, TRBD1 (5 bases). The V and J ends lost 1 base and 3 bases respectively, with 19 bases between them. CDR3 size: 18 residues. The V gene's germline CDR1 is MDHEN and CDR2 SYDVKM. CDR3: CASSLSHLTGLNKNIQYF. The CDR3 DNA sequence: TGTGCCAGCAGTTTATCCCACTTAACAGGTCTCAACAAAAACATTCAGTACTTC.

This clonotype has at least ten counts. V and J are TRBV30 and TRBJ1-3, with TRBD1 as a possible D gene (5 bases). This CDR3 is 13 amino acids long. Trimming pared 2 bases from V and 7 bases from J, leaving 12 bases between. From germline, CDR1 is GTSNPN and CDR2 SVGIG (reference sequence). The DNA of the CDR3 is TGTGCCTGGAGTAACACAAAGGGGAACACCATATATTTT. Encoded protein: CAWSNTKGNTIYF.

Many counts were recorded for this clonotype. The chain employs TRBV6-2 or TRBV6-3 and TRBJ1-2, with 10 nucleotides matching TRBD1. The CDR3 runs to 18 residues. V shed 5 bases and J 1 base; nucleotides not matched to a gene: 13. Germline CDR1 MNHEY, CDR2 SVGEGT. The CDR3 DNA follows: TGTGCCAGCAGTCTTCTACGGCGGGACAGGGGTGATAACTATGGCTACACCTTC. Residues: CASSLLRRDRGDNYGYTF.

This clonotype was recorded at least ten times. The chain carries TRBV18 and TRBJ2-5; 8 nucleotides agree with TRBD1. Trimming at V came to 3 bases and at J to 4 bases, leaving 7 bases not matched to a gene. The CDR3 length is 15 residues. Germline V CDR1 and CDR2: KGHSH, LQKENI. The CDR3 here is CASSPETGDRETQYF. The CDR3 DNA follows: TGTGCCAGCTCACCGGAGACAGGGGATAGAGAGACCCAGTACTTC. Supplemented by reference TRBV18 and TRBJ2-5, the full variable domain reads NAGVMQNPRHLVRRRGQEARLRCSPMKGHSHVYWYRQLPEEGLKFMVYLQKENIIDESGMPKERFSAEFPKEGPSILRIQQVVRGDSAAYFCASSPETGDRETQYFGPGTRLLVL.

This clonotype was detected many times. The rearrangement links TRBV6-5 to TRBJ1-2; D uncertain. Germline loops: CDR1 MNHEY, CDR2 SVGAGI. Trimming stripped 4 bases from V and 6 bases from J, with 18 bases between. The CDR3 sequence is 15 residues long. CDR3 sequence: CASSSVGPHADGYTF. The CDR3 DNA sequence: TGTGCCAGCAGTTCCGTGGGTCCTCATGCAGATGGCTACACCTTC.

This clonotype was counted many times. The gene calls are TRBV7-6 and TRBJ1-5, with D tentatively TRBD1 (5 bases). Trimming shortened V by 1 base and J by 4 bases, and 11 bases separated the two germline ends. CDR1 is SGHVS, CDR2 FNYEAQ, per germline. The length of the CDR3 is 15 residues. CDR3 protein: CASSLGGEGNQPQHF. The CDR3, as DNA: TGTGCCAGCAGCTTAGGAGGGGAGGGGAATCAGCCCCAGCATTTT.

This clonotype appeared a few times. The V call is TRBV19, the J call TRBJ2-7; a possible D gene is TRBD2 (6 bases). The CDR3 has 14 residues. V was clipped by 6 bases and J by 0 bases, with 12 bases between them. Per the germline V gene, CDR1 is LNHDA and CDR2 is SQIVND (reference sequence). The CDR3 sequence: CASSRAGSSYEQYF. CDR3 sequence (DNA): TGTGCCAGTAGCCGAGCGGGCTCCTCCTACGAGCAGTACTTC.

In its sample, this clonotype was seen many times. The rearrangement uses TRBV12-3 or TRBV12-4 and TRBJ2-5, with 10 bases identical to TRBD2. Unmatched junction bases numbered 2, after V lost 6 bases and J lost 1 base. The CDR3 is made up of 14 amino acids. CDR3 bases: TGTGCCAGCAGAGCGGGAGGGCCCCAAGAGACCCAGTACTTC. Residues: CASRAGGPQETQYF.

At least ten counts were recorded for this clonotype. CDR3 bases: TGTGCCAGCAGCCAAGGGATTGGAAGCTATGGCTACACCTTC. Translated: CASSQGIGSYGYTF. This sequence joins TRBV3-1 and TRBJ1-2; D is unresolved. The germline V gene encodes CDR1 LGHDT and CDR2 YNNKEL (reference sequence). The CDR3 is 14 amino acids. Between the trimmed V and J ends, which lost 1 base and 4 bases, there was a span of 10 bases.

This clonotype showed up many times. This rearrangement joins TRBV7-8 to TRBJ2-7; 7 bases are a match to TRBD2. The J segment lost 1 base and the V segment lost 3 bases, leaving 9 bases of the junction unmatched. Germline values: CDR1 SGHVS, CDR2 FQNEAQ. The CDR3 has 16 amino acids. The CDR3 spells CASSLGRGSISYEQYF. The CDR3 DNA reads as TGTGCCAGCAGCTTGGGGCGCGGGAGTATATCCTACGAGCAGTACTTC.

This clonotype was observed many times. J is TRBJ1-6 and V is TRBV7-2; D gene ambiguous. CDR1 and CDR2 from the germline V gene are SGHTA and FQGNSA. V was cut by 0 bases and J by 0 bases, with 9 bases left in between. CDR3 length: 17 amino acids. CDR3 sequence (DNA): TGTGCCAGCAGCTTAGCGGACCGGAGCTCCTATAATTCACCCCTCCACTTT. This translates into CASSLADRSSYNSPLHF.

The sample holds many counts of this clonotype. This chain links TRBV25-1 with TRBJ2-2; TRBD2 might be the D (5 bases). The CDR3 totals 18 residues. Trimming took 2 bases from V and 1 from J, leaving 17 bases between them. CDR1 is MGHDK and CDR2 is SYGVNS in the germline V gene. Here the CDR3 DNA reads TGTGCCAGCAGTGAAGTGACCACAGCGGCGGGGAACACCGGGGAGCTGTTTTTT. Translated: CASSEVTTAAGNTGELFF. The variable domain in full, with the rest retrieved from reference TRBV25-1 and TRBJ2-2, is EADIYQTPRYLVIGTGKKITLECSQTMGHDKMYWYQQDPGMELHLIHYSYGVNSTEKGDLSSESTVSRIRTEHFPLTLESARPSHTSQYLCASSEVTTAAGNTGELFFGEGSRLTVL.

V and J are TRBV7-9 and TRBJ2-7; tentatively, D is TRBD1 (6 bases). V was clipped by 6 bases and J by 6 bases, with 15 bases between them. CDR3 length: 13 amino acids. Germline V gene sequence: CDR1 SEHNR, CDR2 FQNEAQ (reference sequence). CDR3 loop: CASSSRGSVEQYF. In DNA form, the CDR3 reads TGTGCCAGCAGTTCGAGGGGGTCGGTCGAGCAGTACTTC.

This clonotype was counted many times. The rearrangement uses TRBV7-3 and TRBJ2-7, with 7 bases fitting TRBD1. The CDR3 totals 14 residues. Unmatched junction bases numbered 6, after V lost 6 bases and J lost 1 base. Germline V lookup: CDR1 SGHTA, CDR2 FQGTGA. CDR3 residues: CASRPPGQSYEQYF. DNA for the CDR3: TGTGCCAGCAGGCCACCGGGACAGTCCTACGAGCAGTACTTC.

The chain links TRBV7-2 to TRBJ2-5; 7 nucleotides line up with TRBD2. This CDR3 has 16 amino acids. Germline V gene sequence: CDR1 SGHTA, CDR2 FQGNSA. V shed 1 base and J 2 bases; nucleotides not matched to a gene: 7. CDR3 sequence (DNA): TGTGCCAGCAGCTTAGGGGCTAGCGGAACTCAAGAGACCCAGTACTTC. Residues: CASSLGASGTQETQYF. The full variable domain, in which reference TRBV7-2 and TRBJ2-5 provide the parts outside the CDR3, is GAGVSQSPSNKVTEKGKDVELRCDPISGHTALYWYRQSLGQGLEFLIYFQGNSAPDKSGLPSDRFSAERTGGSVSTLTIQRTQQEDSAVYLCASSLGASGTQETQYFGPGTRLLVL.

This clonotype showed up many times. This chain joins TRBV20-1 and TRBJ2-7; 10 positions agree with TRBD1. Germline-derived CDR1 and CDR2 are DFQATT and SNEGSKA (reference sequence). V lost 6 bases to trimming and J lost 4 bases; unmatched junction nucleotides: 9. This CDR3 region has 14 residues. This chain's CDR3 is CSASDGTGEYEQYF. CDR3 DNA sequence: TGCAGTGCCAGCGACGGGACAGGGGAGTACGAGCAGTACTTC.